This T cell receptor beta chain stems from a study of blood T cell repertoires in COVID-19. This clone was counted once. The repertoire was sequenced with immunoSEQ multiplex PCR; TCRdb's copy has only in-frame clones and lacks some. This table holds more than 100,000 clones, roughly 84% found once. Per the germline V gene, CDR1 is SQVTM and CDR2 is ANQGSEA. V lost 7 bases to trimming and J lost 2 bases; unmatched junction nucleotides: 9. This CDR3 spans 14 amino acids. This chain connects TRBV29-1 to TRBJ2-7; 9 bases line up with TRBD1. Sequencing used peripheral blood. The receptor's source is a woman aged 80 or older with acute or convalescent COVID-19. CDR3 nucleotides: TGCAGCGCACAAAAGACAGGGGGTACCTACGAGCAGTACTTC. Translated, it gives CSAQKTGGTYEQYF.